The rows below give T cell receptor beta chains drawn from one sample of a study of blood T cell repertoires in COVID-19. Here immunoSEQ multiplex PCR was the method, and the copy in TCRdb shows in-frame clones only, minus some. The sample contains more than 200,000 clones, roughly 80% of which appear only once. Sequenced: peripheral blood. The receptors here all came from a man aged 60-69 years with acute or convalescent COVID-19. The conserved cysteine and the conserved F or W are not part of the CDR3 here. Each record gives: V gene, J gene, CDR3 protein.

TRBV7-3	TRBJ2-7	ASSSSGRWGEQY
TRBV13	TRBJ2-1	ASSPIDRGAEQF
TRBV7-9	TRBJ1-4	ASSLLGTNEKLF
TRBV4-2	TRBJ1-6	ASSPGQGGNSPLH
TRBV6-2/TRBV6-3	TRBJ1-2	ASSVRGNVGYT
TRBV25-1	TRBJ2-4	ASSPRGTGENIQY
TRBV7-2	TRBJ2-3	ASSPLTGVDTQY
TRBV7-8	TRBJ1-4	ASSPKRPRIDRGEKLF
TRBV12-3/TRBV12-4	TRBJ1-2	ASSQTSVGAPA
TRBV6-6	TRBJ2-1	ASSHPARENNEQF
TRBV11-2	TRBJ2-1	ASSLQRGAAQQF
TRBV6-5	TRBJ1-2	ASKYDSPNYGYT
TRBV24-1	TRBJ1-2	ATSDLTRSYGYT
TRBV19	TRBJ1-1	ASSTQGGTEAF
TRBV5-1	TRBJ1-1	ASRRDTNTEAF
TRBV7-3	TRBJ2-5	ASSSYPQETQY
TRBV6-5	TRBJ2-1	ASSYSLTSGYNEQF
TRBV14	TRBJ2-7	ASSQESWRSEQY
TRBV5-1	TRBJ2-5	ASSPDRGQETQY
TRBV28	TRBJ2-2	ASSLGGLAGVGNTGELF
TRBV4-1	TRBJ2-7	ASSPVRDRPSDEQY
TRBV9	TRBJ2-1	ASSVSGGYYNEQF
TRBV18	TRBJ1-6	ASSTGQGFLIGNSPLH
TRBV7-6	TRBJ1-1	ASSLDLREDTEAF
TRBV6-1	TRBJ2-7	ASSEARPLSYEQY
TRBV27	TRBJ2-1	ASSLSGRGWEQF
TRBV19	TRBJ1-2	ASSIRAGANYGYT
TRBV4-3	TRBJ2-7	ASSQDVSGLAGEVEQY
TRBV2	TRBJ2-7	ASNGQGELYEQY
TRBV11-2	TRBJ2-7	ASSLVPVLWREQY
TRBV7-6	TRBJ2-1	ASSRSRGGEQF
TRBV28	TRBJ2-7	ASKTPGPTEGLEQY
TRBV6-6	TRBJ1-1	ASSYRPGGMNTEAF
TRBV21-1	TRBJ2-1	ASSRGQGGINEQF
TRBV19	TRBJ2-1	ASSRGQEPYNEQF
TRBV19	TRBJ2-7	ASRGQGFREQY
TRBV2	TRBJ2-3	ASSSLAGADTQY
TRBV5-1	TRBJ2-7	ASSLQGYEQY
TRBV28	TRBJ2-3	ASSLWGVVGGTDTQY
TRBV9	TRBJ2-1	ASSLSTGIYNEQF
TRBV6-5	TRBJ1-6	ASSPGGNSPLH
TRBV10-3	TRBJ1-1	AISDGTRGAFNTEAF
TRBV6-5	TRBJ1-4	ATTGGFNEKLF
TRBV2	TRBJ2-1	ASTDGGSSGGAWGNEQF
TRBV5-1	TRBJ1-2	ASSLEAGGSGYT
TRBV14	TRBJ2-7	ASSQRVYEQY
TRBV5-4	TRBJ1-1	ASSPKGGGYTEAF
TRBV19	TRBJ1-3	ASSIDRANTIY
TRBV6-5	TRBJ1-2	ASTPSSGGYT
TRBV2	TRBJ2-1	ASNNPTSGQF
TRBV5-5	TRBJ1-6	ASSLEGGSNSPLH
TRBV6-5	TRBJ2-1	ASAALSYNEQF
TRBV14	TRBJ2-3	ASSQAGAGGPEDTQY